This T cell receptor beta chain originates from a study of T cells in Graves' hyperthyroidism and ophthalmopathy. Study details: Peripheral blood was taken when the disease was first diagnosed, before any treatment began.

CDR1 ENHRY and CDR2 SYGVKD come from the germline V gene. This CDR3 region has 12 residues. This clonotype appeared many times. Its target is unknown. A junction end diverges from the germline sequence, so it may reflect a read error. Every diagnosis used clinical symptoms, serum thyroxine and TRAb, thyroid ultrasound and orbital computed tomography. Amplified regions were TCR beta CDR3 sequences from RNA transcripts. First-round RT-PCR targeting the TCR CDR3 was performed with the HTBI primer set. Via MiXCR, TCRdb re-called the multiplex PCR reads, giving one row per CDR3 protein. The sample shows about 680,000 distinct CDR3 sequences, over 35% of them seen only once. Notes on the study in general: It was a median 6.5 months before onset that the model predicted ophthalmopathy.

Sequenced material: blood. The chain combines TRBV10-3 with TRBJ1-2, with D possibly matching TRBD1 (5 bases). This TCR came from a woman aged 40 to 50 with Graves' hyperthyroidism. CDR3 coding DNA: TGTGCCAGCAGTCAGACAGTATATGGCTACACCTTC. Translated: CASSQTVYGYTF.